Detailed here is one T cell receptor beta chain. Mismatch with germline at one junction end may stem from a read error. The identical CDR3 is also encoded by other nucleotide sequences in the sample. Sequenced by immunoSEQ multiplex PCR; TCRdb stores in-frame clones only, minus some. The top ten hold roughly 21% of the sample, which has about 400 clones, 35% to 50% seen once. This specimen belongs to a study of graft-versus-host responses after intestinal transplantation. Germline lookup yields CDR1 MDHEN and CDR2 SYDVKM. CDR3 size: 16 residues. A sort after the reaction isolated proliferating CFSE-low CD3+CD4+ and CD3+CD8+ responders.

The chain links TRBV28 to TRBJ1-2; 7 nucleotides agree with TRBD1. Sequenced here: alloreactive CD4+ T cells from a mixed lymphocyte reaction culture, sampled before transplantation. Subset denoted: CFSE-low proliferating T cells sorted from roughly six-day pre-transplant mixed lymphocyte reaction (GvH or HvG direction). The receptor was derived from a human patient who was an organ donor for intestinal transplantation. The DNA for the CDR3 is TGCGCCAGCAGTTTAGGGGGCCGGGGGGGGGCCCATGGCTACACCTTC. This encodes CASSLGGRGGAHGYTF.